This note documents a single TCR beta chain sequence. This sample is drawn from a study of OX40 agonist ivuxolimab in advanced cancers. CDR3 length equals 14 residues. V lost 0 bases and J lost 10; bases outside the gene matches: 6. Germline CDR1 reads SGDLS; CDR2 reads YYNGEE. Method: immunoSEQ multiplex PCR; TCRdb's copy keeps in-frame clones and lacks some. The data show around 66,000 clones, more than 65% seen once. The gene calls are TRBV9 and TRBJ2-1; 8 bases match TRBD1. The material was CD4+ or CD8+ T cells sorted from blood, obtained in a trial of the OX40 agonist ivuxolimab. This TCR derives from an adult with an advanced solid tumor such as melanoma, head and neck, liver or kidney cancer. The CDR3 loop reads CASSVEDRGREQFF. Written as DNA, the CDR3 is TGTGCCAGCAGCGTAGAAGACAGGGGCCGAGAGCAGTTCTTC. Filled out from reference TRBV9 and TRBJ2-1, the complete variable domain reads DSGVTQTPKHLITATGQRVTLRCSPRSGDLSVYWYQQSLDQGLQFLIQYYNGEERAKGNILERFSAQQFPDLHSELNLSSLELGDSALYFCASSVEDRGREQFFGPGTRLTVL.